This TCR beta chain was found in a study of blood T cell repertoires in COVID-19. Turning to the study itself: Samples came from the United States, Italy and Spain, spanning acute and convalescent COVID-19.

The V gene's germline CDR1 is MNHNY and CDR2 SVGAGI (reference sequence). The CDR3 loop spans 16 amino acids. The V and J ends lost 6 bases and 2 bases, in that order; junction bases with no gene match: 8. The table came from immunoSEQ multiplex PCR; TCRdb's copy has only in-frame clones and leaves some out. The repertoire holds approximately 65,000 clones, with 88% as singletons. The rearrangement joins TRBV6-6 to TRBJ2-1; 9 bases line up with TRBD2. The sample consisted of peripheral blood. The origin of this receptor is a human donor in a cohort sampled during active COVID-19. In DNA, the CDR3 is TGTGCCAGCAGCGATAGCGGGAGCATCACCTACAATGAGCAGTTCTTC. Amino acid sequence: CASSDSGSITYNEQFF.